This T cell receptor beta chain originates from a study of shared clonotypes between healthy human individuals. Regarding the study as a whole: Approximately 5% was the fraction of naive CD4 clonotypes found shared across a few donors. Clonotype sharing among the donors was expected to vary with sequencing depth.

CD45RO-negative, CCR7-positively selected cells formed the naive CD8 fraction, excluding terminally differentiated effector memory CD45RA+ cells. The germline V gene has CDR1 SGHKS and CDR2 YYEKEE (reference sequence). V lost 4 bases to trimming and J lost 8 bases; unmatched junction nucleotides: 9. The CDR3 length is 17 residues. This clone was found once. What it binds is not known. Measured with immunoSEQ multiplex PCR; TCRdb has only the in-frame clones, and not every one. The repertoire holds 760,000 or so clones, with 96% as singletons. This clonotype was sampled from a man under 40 in good health. J is TRBJ2-4 and V is TRBV5-5; 16 nucleotides match TRBD2. The sequencing input was naive CD8+ T cells sorted from blood. The CDR3, as DNA: TGTGCCAGCAGCAAGTACCCGGGACTAGCGGGAGGGCACATTCAGTACTTC. As protein: CASSKYPGLAGGHIQYF.